In this sample, the clone carrying this T cell receptor beta chain is medium-sized. The data were obtained in a study of T cell changes during pregnancy in multiple sclerosis. Germline V lookup: CDR1 ENHRY, CDR2 SYGVKD. Trimming took 5 bases from V and 2 from J; bases not matched to a gene: 2. The CDR3 is 13 residues long. Measured with immunoSEQ multiplex PCR; TCRdb has only the in-frame clones, and not every one. The repertoire consists of about 70,000 clones, with approximately 91% occurring once and the leading ten covering roughly 0.29%. V gene TRBV10-3 combines with J gene TRBJ1-2, with TRBD1 matching 7 bases. The receptor was derived from a female donor with multiple sclerosis, enrolled in a pregnancy study. Sequencing used CD4+ T cells from peripheral blood mononuclear cells, obtained after pregnancy. The CDR3 spells CAISSDRNYGYTF. The CDR3 coding sequence is TGTGCCATCAGTTCGGACAGGAACTATGGCTACACCTTC.